The following is a TCR beta chain sequence with its context. The CDR3 length is 14 residues. CDR1 and CDR2 from the germline V gene are LNHDA and SQIVND (reference sequence). Trimming cost V 5 bases and J 1 base; bases outside gene matches: 2. Original handling: Amplifying reference gene primers gave estimates of nucleated cell counts. Profiled with immunoSEQ multiplex PCR; TCRdb holds only in-frame clones, not every one. V, J and clone size are those of that table, while D and trimming were read from the DNA. The data hold roughly 380,000 clones, with approximately 81% observed a single time. The entry originates in a study of blood T cell repertoires in COVID-19. Study-wide background: From the United States, Italy and Spain came samples of acute and convalescent COVID-19. PBMCs, B-cell-depleted T cells, or T cells provided the cDNA or gDNA that made up the material.

The clonotype was recovered from a young woman with acute or convalescent COVID-19. The specimen sequenced was peripheral blood. This chain uses TRBV19 with TRBJ1-2; 9 bases agree with TRBD1. The CDR3 bases are TGTGCCAGTAGTCGGGACAGGGATAACTATGGCTACACCTTC. It translates to CASSRDRDNYGYTF.